This entry lists 25 T cell receptor beta chains sequenced from one sample in a study of cytomegalovirus exposure and HLA in healthy donors. Primers included in the PCR were 60 Vbeta and 13 Jbeta primers. TCRdb's copy holds only in-frame clones and misses some; the assay was immunoSEQ multiplex PCR. This listing includes roughly 190,000 clones. The specimen was PBMCs. These receptors were collected from a young woman in good health and CMV-seropositive.

The V call is TRBV9, the J call TRBJ1-3; perhaps TRBD1 as D (6 bases). Trimming took off 3 bases at V and 4 bases at J, with 8 bases between the two ends. The CDR3 sequence is 13 residues long. Germline assignment: CDR1 SGDLS and CDR2 YYNGEE. The CDR3 DNA reads TGTGCCAGCAGCGCAGGGGACGGAAACACCATATATTTT. It yields the protein CASSAGDGNTIYF.

The rearrangement links TRBV7-9 to TRBJ1-3; D unclear. Deletions cut 0 bases from V and 0 bases from J, with 9 bases between. The CDR3 is made up of 16 amino acids. The V gene's germline CDR1 is SEHNR and CDR2 FQNEAQ (reference sequence). The CDR3 is CASSLASVNSGNTIYF. DNA for the CDR3: TGTGCCAGCAGCTTAGCTTCGGTCAACTCTGGAAACACCATATATTTT.

The V and J genes are TRBV4-1 and TRBJ1-2; TRBD1 agrees at 8 bases. Germline-derived CDR1 and CDR2 are MGHRA and YSYEKL. The CDR3 has 15 amino acids. V shed 1 base, J shed 0 bases, and the junction held 1 base outside the gene matches. Written as DNA, the CDR3 is TGCGCCAGCAGCCAAGGACAGGGGTCTAACTATGGCTACACCTTC. It encodes CASSQGQGSNYGYTF.

The V gene is TRBV5-8, the J gene TRBJ2-2, with 9 bases fitting TRBD2. The CDR3 extends over 17 amino acids. Losses at the gene ends were 4 bases for V and 2 bases for J; bases not matched to a gene: 9. Germline CDR1 is SGHTS and CDR2 is YDEGEE. Here the CDR3 DNA reads TGTGCCAGCAGCCCCTTAAGCGGGGGGCTAAACACCGGGGAGCTGTTTTTT. Its protein is CASSPLSGGLNTGELFF.

V is TRBV2 and J is TRBJ2-5, with a tentative D call TRBD1 (6 bases). The CDR3 runs 16 residues. Trimming cost V 0 bases and J 5 bases, with 16 bases left between them. The germline V gene has CDR1 SNHLY and CDR2 FYNNEI. The CDR3 bases are TGTGCCAGCAGTGAAGCGGGGGCATGGGCAGCGGAGACCCAGTACTTC. Residues: CASSEAGAWAAETQYF. Using reference TRBV2 and TRBJ2-5 for the parts outside the CDR3, the full variable domain is EPEVTQTPSHQVTQMGQEVILRCVPISNHLYFYWYRQILGQKVEFLVSFYNNEISEKSEIFDDQFSVERPDGSNFTLKIRSTKLEDSAMYFCASSEAGAWAAETQYFGPGTRLLVL.

The CDR3 DNA reads TGTGCCAGCAGCTTGGACAGGAACTATGGCTACACCTTC. This translates into CASSLDRNYGYTF. The gene calls are TRBV11-1 and TRBJ1-2; 7 positions agree with TRBD1. The CDR3 runs to 13 residues. Trimming took 3 bases from V and 2 from J; bases not matched to a gene: 0. Looked up from germline, CDR1 is SGHAT and CDR2 is FQDESV (reference sequence).

This sequence joins TRBV4-2 and TRBJ1-1; D unresolved. The ends were cut back, 4 bases at V and 5 bases at J, with 17 bases in the middle. The CDR3 extends over 15 amino acids. Germline V CDR1 and CDR2: LGHNA, YNFKEQ. CDR3 region: CASSPRVGGLTEAFF. CDR3 DNA sequence: TGTGCCAGCAGCCCCCGGGTAGGTGGGTTGACTGAAGCTTTCTTT.

This chain uses TRBV18 with TRBJ2-1, with D maybe TRBD1 (6 bases). The CDR3 is 14 amino acids. Germline CDR1 and CDR2: KGHSH and LQKENI. V shed 6 bases and J shed 2 bases, with 11 bases lying between them. Here the CDR3 reads CASSPGTPYNEQFF. The CDR3 DNA follows: TGTGCCAGCTCTCCCGGGACACCCTACAATGAGCAGTTCTTC.

The chain links TRBV9 to TRBJ1-1, with 7 bases that match TRBD1. The junction had 13 bases not matched to a gene; V was cut back by 4 bases and J by 1 base. The CDR3 is made up of 17 amino acids. The germline V gene encodes CDR1 SGDLS and CDR2 YYNGEE. The CDR3 loop is CASSPTGQSFQNTEAFF. For the CDR3, the DNA is TGTGCCAGCAGCCCGACGGGACAGTCCTTCCAGAACACTGAAGCTTTCTTT.

About this clone itself: A junction boundary mismatches the germline segment, possibly from a read error. V and J are TRBV6-1 and TRBJ1-5, with 10 bases matching TRBD1. Germline CDR1 reads MNHNS; CDR2 reads SASEGT. This CDR3 region has 14 residues. The CDR3 region is CAGSGQGVNQPQHF. CDR3 DNA sequence: TGTGCCGGCAGCGGACAGGGGGTAAATCAGCCCCAGCATTTT.

The chain joins TRBV5-1 to TRBJ2-1; D possibly corresponds to TRBD1 (5 bases). Germline-derived CDR1 and CDR2 are SGHRS and YFSETQ. There are 14 residues in the CDR3. The germline V and J ends were trimmed by 1 base and 7 bases, with 12 bases remaining between them. This CDR3 is CASSLSRAMNEQFF. The DNA of the CDR3 is TGCGCCAGCAGCTTGTCCAGGGCGATGAATGAGCAGTTCTTC.

The gene calls are TRBV7-9 and TRBJ1-1; D perhaps matches TRBD1 (5 bases). Germline CDR1 and CDR2: SEHNR and FQNEAQ (reference sequence). This CDR3 comprises 14 residues. V was cut by 4 bases and J by 1 base, with 10 bases left in between. The CDR3 region has the DNA TGTGCCAGCAGCTGGGGGGACGGGAACACTGAAGCTTTCTTT. This sequence encodes CASSWGDGNTEAFF.

The rearrangement uses TRBV5-5 and TRBJ2-7, with 13 positions matching TRBD2. V dropped 4 bases and J dropped 3; count of bases not matched to a gene: 4. Germline V gives CDR1 SGHKS, CDR2 YYEKEE (reference sequence). The CDR3 is 15 amino acids. This CDR3 is CASSRTSGGNYEQYF. CDR3 nucleotides: TGTGCCAGCAGCAGGACTAGCGGGGGAAACTACGAGCAGTACTTC.

The chain combines TRBV10-3 with TRBJ1-6; the D is unclear. V was clipped by 6 bases and J by 6 bases, with 15 bases between them. The CDR3 length is 15 residues. CDR1 and CDR2 (germline): ENHRY, SYGVKD. The CDR3 DNA is TGTGCCATCAGCGCCGAGACGGAGCTTAATTCACCCCTCCACTTT. Protein product: CAISAETELNSPLHF.

The chain carries TRBV6-1 and TRBJ1-1; 9 bases are a match to TRBD1. In germline, CDR1 is MNHNS, CDR2 SASEGT. The length of the CDR3 is 15 residues. V lost 5 bases, J lost 4 bases, and 8 bases stayed unmatched. CDR3 DNA sequence: TGTGCCAGCAGTCGTACAGGGGGCGCGAGCACTGAAGCTTTCTTT. Its protein product is CASSRTGGASTEAFF.

This sequence joins TRBV29-1 and TRBJ2-1; TRBD2 matches 10 bases. There are 15 residues in the CDR3. Per the germline V gene, CDR1 is SQVTM and CDR2 is ANQGSEA. The J segment lost 0 bases and the V segment lost 4 bases, leaving 3 bases of the junction unmatched. CDR3 region: CSVGSSGSSYNEQFF. In DNA, the CDR3 is TGCAGCGTTGGATCTAGCGGGAGCTCCTACAATGAGCAGTTCTTC.

The chain carries TRBV30 and TRBJ1-1; D ambiguous. Germline V CDR1 and CDR2: GTSNPN, SVGIG (reference sequence). The CDR3 spans 13 residues. V was clipped by 2 bases and J by 3 bases, with 10 bases between them. DNA for the CDR3: TGTGCCTGGAGTAAGAGGGTTGACACTGAAGCTTTCTTT. Its translation: CAWSKRVDTEAFF.

The DNA for the CDR3 is TGTGCCATCAGTGAGTCAGGGGCTTCACCCCTCCACTTT. It yields the protein CAISESGASPLHF. V and J are TRBV10-3 and TRBJ1-6; the D gene is possibly TRBD1 (5 bases). The CDR3 spans 13 residues. V shed 0 bases and J shed 9 bases, with 6 bases lying between them. Germline V lookup: CDR1 ENHRY, CDR2 SYGVKD.

Concerning this clone: Sequence at one end of the junction differs from germline and may be a read error. The V gene is TRBV2, the J gene TRBJ1-1; D remains unclear. The CDR3 length is 14 residues. Germline V CDR1 and CDR2: SNHLY, FYNNEI. CDR3 nucleotides: TGTGCCAGCAGTGACGGGTTCCTGAACACTGAAGTTTTCTTT. Encoded protein: CASSDGFLNTEVFF.

V usage is TRBV7-9 and J usage is TRBJ2-1, with D unresolved. CDR3 size: 11 residues. Between the trimmed V and J ends, which lost 5 bases and 10 bases, there was a span of 9 bases. Germline CDR1 SEHNR, CDR2 FQNEAQ (reference sequence). The chain's CDR3 is CASSPSEEQFF. The CDR3 coding sequence is TGTGCCAGCAGCCCTTCAGAAGAGCAGTTCTTC. The complete variable domain, with remaining parts taken from reference TRBV7-9 and TRBJ2-1, reads DTGVSQNPRHKITKRGQNVTFRCDPISEHNRLYWYRQTLGQGPEFLTYFQNEAQLEKSRLLSDRFSAERPKGSFSTLEIQRTEQGDSAMYLCASSPSEEQFFGPGTRLTVL.

The rearrangement links TRBV2 to TRBJ1-5; D is unresolved. Per the germline V gene, CDR1 is SNHLY and CDR2 is FYNNEI. The germline V and J ends were trimmed by 0 bases and 0 bases, with 3 bases remaining between them. CDR3 length: 14 amino acids. CDR3 amino acids: CASSEANSNQPQHF. The CDR3 DNA sequence: TGTGCCAGCAGTGAAGCTAATAGCAATCAGCCCCAGCATTTT. The variable domain in full, with the rest retrieved from reference TRBV2 and TRBJ1-5, is EPEVTQTPSHQVTQMGQEVILRCVPISNHLYFYWYRQILGQKVEFLVSFYNNEISEKSEIFDDQFSVERPDGSNFTLKIRSTKLEDSAMYFCASSEANSNQPQHFGDGTRLSIL.

This chain joins TRBV15 and TRBJ1-2, with 7 bases matching TRBD1. Germline V lookup: CDR1 LNHNV, CDR2 YYDKDF (reference sequence). V lost 5 bases, J lost 2 bases, and 2 bases stayed unmatched. The CDR3 is made up of 13 amino acids. CDR3 amino acids: CATSGQENYGYTF. The CDR3 bases are TGTGCCACCAGCGGACAGGAAAACTATGGCTACACCTTC. The full variable domain, in which reference TRBV15 and TRBJ1-2 provide the parts outside the CDR3, is DAMVIQNPRYQVTQFGKPVTLSCSQTLNHNVMYWYQQKSSQAPKLLFHYYDKDFNNEADTPDNFQSRRPNTSFCFLDIRSPGLGDTAMYLCATSGQENYGYTFGSGTRLTVV.

V gene TRBV2 combines with J gene TRBJ2-6, with 9 bases lining up with TRBD1. This CDR3 has 16 residues. Per the germline V gene, CDR1 is SNHLY and CDR2 is FYNNEI. The V segment lost 8 bases and the J segment 0 bases; nucleotides outside the gene matches: 5. CDR3 protein: CASPRDRASGANVLTF. CDR3 nucleotide sequence: TGTGCCAGCCCCCGGGACAGGGCCTCTGGGGCCAACGTCCTGACTTTC.

J is TRBJ2-2 and V is TRBV5-4; 10 bases agree with TRBD2. After removal of 4 bases from V and 5 bases from J, the junction contained 5 bases not matched to a gene. The germline CDR1 and CDR2 sequences are SGHNT and YYREEE (reference sequence). The CDR3 has 15 residues. The DNA for the CDR3 is TGTGCCAGCAGCCCCGGGACTAGCGTTACCGGGGAGCTGTTTTTT. It encodes CASSPGTSVTGELFF. Based on the CDR3 plus reference TRBV5-4 and TRBJ2-2, the full variable domain is ETGVTQSPTHLIKTRGQQVTLRCSSQSGHNTVSWYQQALGQGPQFIFQYYREEENGRGNFPPRFSGLQFPNYSSELNVNALELDDSALYLCASSPGTSVTGELFFGEGSRLTVL.

This chain uses TRBV6-5 with TRBJ1-2; 7 bases are shared with TRBD1. The CDR3 covers 13 residues. Germline V gives CDR1 MNHEY, CDR2 SVGAGI. The V segment lost 7 bases and the J segment 4 bases; nucleotides outside the gene matches: 6. The CDR3 sequence is CASTPGQAYGYTF. CDR3 coding DNA: TGTGCCAGCACCCCTGGACAGGCCTATGGCTACACCTTC.